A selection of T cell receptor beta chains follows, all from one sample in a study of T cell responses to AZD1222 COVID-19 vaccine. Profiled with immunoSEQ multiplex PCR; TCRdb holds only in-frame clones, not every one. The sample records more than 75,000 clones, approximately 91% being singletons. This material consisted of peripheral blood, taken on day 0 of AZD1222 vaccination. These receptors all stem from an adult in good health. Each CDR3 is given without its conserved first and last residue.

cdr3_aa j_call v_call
ASSPFGGDTQY TRBJ2-3 TRBV18
ASSFLWTGLFEQY TRBJ2-7 TRBV27
ASSPSRSNTEAF TRBJ1-1 TRBV2
ASSSNSNQPQH TRBJ1-5 TRBV25-1
ASSGAATQVNEQF TRBJ2-1 TRBV18
ASSSASKRGGRDTQY TRBJ2-3 TRBV5-4
ASSKSGNTGELF TRBJ2-2 TRBV21-1
ASSLTLGVSYEQY TRBJ2-7 TRBV7-3
ASSLPSSSYEQY TRBJ2-7 TRBV5-1
ASSLRDTEAF TRBJ1-1 TRBV28
ASSLRGGWGTEAF TRBJ1-1 TRBV28
ASSESGSGSYEQY TRBJ2-7 TRBV2
ATSRDQRRGTHYGYT TRBJ1-2 TRBV15
ASSLGDSNYGYT TRBJ1-2 TRBV6-5
ASSQGQGSTDTQY TRBJ2-3 TRBV6-2/TRBV6-3